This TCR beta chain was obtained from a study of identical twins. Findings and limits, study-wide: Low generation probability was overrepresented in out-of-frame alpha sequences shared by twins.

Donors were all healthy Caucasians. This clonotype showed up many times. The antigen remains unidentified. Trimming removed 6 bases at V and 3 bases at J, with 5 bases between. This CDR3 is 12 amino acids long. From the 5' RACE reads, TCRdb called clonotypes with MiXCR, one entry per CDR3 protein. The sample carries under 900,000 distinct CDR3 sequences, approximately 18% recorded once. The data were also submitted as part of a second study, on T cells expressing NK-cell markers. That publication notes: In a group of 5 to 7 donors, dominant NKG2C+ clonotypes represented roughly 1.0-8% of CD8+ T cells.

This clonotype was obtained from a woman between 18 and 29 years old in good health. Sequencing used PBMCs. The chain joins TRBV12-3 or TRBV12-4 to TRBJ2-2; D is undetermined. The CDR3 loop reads CASSLHTGELFF. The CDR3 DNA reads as TGTGCCAGCAGCTTACACACCGGGGAGCTGTTTTTT.